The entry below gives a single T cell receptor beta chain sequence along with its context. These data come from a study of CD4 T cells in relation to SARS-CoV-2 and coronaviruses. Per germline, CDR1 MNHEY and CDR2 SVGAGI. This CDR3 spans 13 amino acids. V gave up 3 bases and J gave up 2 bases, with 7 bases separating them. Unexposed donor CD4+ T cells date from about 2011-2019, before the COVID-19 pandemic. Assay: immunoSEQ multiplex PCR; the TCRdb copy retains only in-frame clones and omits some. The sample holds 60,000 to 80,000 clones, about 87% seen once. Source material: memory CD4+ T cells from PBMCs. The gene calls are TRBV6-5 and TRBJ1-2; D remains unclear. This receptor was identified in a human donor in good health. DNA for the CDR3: TGTGCCAGCAGTTATGACGGGAACTATGGCTACACCTTC. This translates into CASSYDGNYGYTF.